The clone carrying this TCR beta chain was counted once. Antigen specificity is unknown. Some clones are missing from TCRdb's copy, which holds only in-frame ones; the method was immunoSEQ multiplex PCR. Of over 75,000 clones detected, roughly nine tenths appear once; the ten largest clones hold roughly 0.32%. These data come from a study of graft-versus-host responses after intestinal transplantation. Sequenced here: unstimulated CD4+ T cells sorted from spleen or lymph node cells, sampled before intestinal transplant. This receptor was identified in a human donor who received an intestinal transplant.

The DNA of the CDR3 is TGTGCCAGCAGTTCCGCCGGGACAGGGGACCCTGGCTACACCTTC. Translation gives CASSSAGTGDPGYTF. V is TRBV28 and J is TRBJ1-2, with 10 bases identical to TRBD1. Germline V gene lookup returns CDR1 MDHEN and CDR2 SYDVKM. J gave up 7 bases and V 4 bases, and 9 bases lay outside the gene matches. The CDR3 has 15 amino acids.